One sample yielded the 13 T cell receptor beta chains listed below, sequenced in a study of shared clonotypes between healthy human individuals. Only in-frame clones appear in the TCRdb table, and some are missing; sequencing was by immunoSEQ multiplex PCR. The repertoire holds roughly 2,300,000 clones, with 80% to 95% as singletons. The sequenced sample was naive CD4+ T cells from PBMCs. Specified subset: CD45RA+ positively selected. All receptors come from a man aged 18 to 30 in good health. Some clones in this sample may be carry-over from other donors' samples.

This clone was seen once. This chain uses TRBV18 with TRBJ1-1; D might be TRBD1 (5 bases). V lost 3 bases, J lost 1 base, and 12 bases lay in between. This CDR3 is built from 15 residues. Per the germline V gene, CDR1 is KGHSH and CDR2 is LQKENI. The CDR3 nucleotides read TGTGCCAGCTCACCCAGATCCGACAGGAACACTGAAGCTTTCTTT. It codes for CASSPRSDRNTEAFF. The entire variable domain, with the rest obtained from reference TRBV18 and TRBJ1-1, is as follows: NAGVMQNPRHLVRRRGQEARLRCSPMKGHSHVYWYRQLPEEGLKFMVYLQKENIIDESGMPKERFSAEFPKEGPSILRIQQVVRGDSAAYFCASSPRSDRNTEAFFGQGTRLTVV.

CDR3: CASSSGLAGNLGTDTQYF. As DNA, the CDR3 is TGCGCCAGCAGCTCTGGACTAGCGGGAAATTTGGGCACAGATACGCAGTATTTT. V gene TRBV5-1 combines with J gene TRBJ2-3; 12 bases align to TRBD2. Germline V gives CDR1 SGHRS, CDR2 YFSETQ. This CDR3 has 18 amino acids. The J segment lost 1 base and the V segment lost 3 bases, leaving 9 bases of the junction unmatched. Full variable domain (rest looked up from reference TRBV5-1 and TRBJ2-3): KAGVTQTPRYLIKTRGQQVTLSCSPISGHRSVSWYQQTPGQGLQFLFEYFSETQRNKGNFPGRFSGRQFSNSRSEMNVSTLELGDSALYLCASSSGLAGNLGTDTQYFGPGTRLTVL.

On this clone itself: This specimen includes other DNA sequences encoding the same CDR3. The chain links TRBV28 to TRBJ1-3, with D maybe TRBD1 (6 bases). This CDR3 comprises 15 residues. Germline CDR1 is MDHEN and CDR2 is SYDVKM. The V gene lost 0 bases and the J gene lost 4 bases, with 10 bases spanning the gap. Written as DNA, the CDR3 is TGTGCCAGCAGTTTATGGGGGGCTGGCGGAAACACCATATATTTT. Residues: CASSLWGAGGNTIYF. The whole variable domain, remainder taken from reference TRBV28 and TRBJ1-3, is DVKVTQSSRYLVKRTGEKVFLECVQDMDHENMFWYRQDPGLGLRLIYFSYDVKMKEKGDIPEGYSVSREKKERFSLILESASTNQTSMYLCASSLWGAGGNTIYFGEGSWLTVV.

The CDR3 reads CASSRTSGRAHEQYF. The CDR3 DNA follows: TGTGCCAGCTCAAGAACTAGCGGGAGGGCCCACGAGCAGTACTTC. This chain links TRBV6-6 with TRBJ2-7; 13 nucleotides agree with TRBD2. CDR3 length: 15 residues. Germline CDR1 is MNHNY and CDR2 is SVGAGI (reference sequence). Unmatched junction bases numbered 9, after V lost 8 bases and J lost 5 bases.

The chain employs TRBV18 and TRBJ1-5; weak D call: TRBD1 (6 bases). There are 15 residues in the CDR3. Trimming took off 4 bases at V and 2 bases at J, with 12 bases between the two ends. Per the germline V gene, CDR1 is KGHSH and CDR2 is LQKENI. CDR3 region: CASSRKGDGNQPQHF. CDR3 DNA sequence: TGTGCCAGCTCACGAAAGGGGGATGGCAATCAGCCCCAGCATTTT.

The rearrangement uses TRBV10-1 and TRBJ2-2, with TRBD1 matching over 7 bases. The V segment lost 5 bases and the J segment 1 base; nucleotides outside the gene matches: 16. Germline loops: CDR1 WNHNN, CDR2 SYGVQD (reference sequence). CDR3 length: 19 residues. The CDR3 here is CASSLFPTGEGRNTGELFF. The CDR3 nucleotides are TGCGCCAGCAGTCTTTTCCCTACAGGGGAAGGGCGGAACACCGGGGAGCTGTTTTTT.

The V gene is TRBV5-1, the J gene TRBJ2-7; D call uncertain. The germline V gene has CDR1 SGHRS and CDR2 YFSETQ. The CDR3 has 15 residues. V gave up 3 bases and J gave up 4 bases, with 17 bases separating them. The CDR3 is CASSSLGTIGYEQYF. Written as DNA, the CDR3 is TGCGCCAGCAGCTCCCTTGGAACTATCGGATACGAGCAGTACTTC.

In its sample, this clone was seen once. The V gene is TRBV5-4, the J gene TRBJ1-4, with 9 bases identical to TRBD1. V trimming: 5 bases; J trimming: 8 bases; junction bases outside the gene matches: 7. Germline CDR1 SGHNT, CDR2 YYREEE (reference sequence). The CDR3 is 14 residues long. The CDR3 nucleotides are TGTGCCAGCAGGACGGACAGGGGAGGAGAAAAACTGTTTTTT. Protein sequence: CASRTDRGGEKLFF.

This clone was seen a single time. The rearrangement joins TRBV10-1 to TRBJ2-7; TRBD1 matches at 8 bases. The CDR3 totals 15 residues. The trim removed 0 bases at V and 0 bases at J, leaving 1 base unmatched. Germline CDR1 reads WNHNN; CDR2 reads SYGVQD (reference sequence). CDR3 residues: CASSESDRDSYEQYF. In DNA, the CDR3 is TGCGCCAGCAGTGAGTCGGACAGGGACTCCTACGAGCAGTACTTC.

The chain couples TRBV28 to TRBJ1-2, with 8 bases matching TRBD1. This CDR3 spans 14 amino acids. The trim removed 5 bases at V and 8 bases at J, leaving 10 bases unmatched. CDR1 MDHEN and CDR2 SYDVKM come from the germline V gene. Here the CDR3 DNA reads TGTGCCAGCAGTCCAAAACCGACAGGGGTCGGCTACACCTTC. Translation gives CASSPKPTGVGYTF.

The V gene is TRBV28, the J gene TRBJ1-3; maybe TRBD1 (5 bases). CDR1 is MDHEN and CDR2 is SYDVKM in the germline V gene. Trimming left V 5 bases short and J 0 bases short, with 11 bases between. The CDR3 has 15 amino acids. The CDR3 reads CASSTGTGSGNTIYF. The DNA of the CDR3 is TGTGCCAGCAGTACCGGGACGGGCTCTGGAAACACCATATATTTT. The full variable domain, rest sourced from reference TRBV28 and TRBJ1-3, is DVKVTQSSRYLVKRTGEKVFLECVQDMDHENMFWYRQDPGLGLRLIYFSYDVKMKEKGDIPEGYSVSREKKERFSLILESASTNQTSMYLCASSTGTGSGNTIYFGEGSWLTVV.

CDR3 nucleotides: TGTGCCTGGAGTGTGGGGGGTACGATAGATACGCAGTATTTT. Translating it yields CAWSVGGTIDTQYF. The chain couples TRBV30 to TRBJ2-3, with D perhaps matching TRBD2 (6 bases). The CDR3 has 14 amino acids. The V end was cut by 0 bases, the J end by 5 bases, with 12 bases between. Germline lookup yields CDR1 GTSNPN and CDR2 SVGIG (reference sequence).

This chain links TRBV6-1 with TRBJ2-4; 8 bases match TRBD2. Germline values: CDR1 MNHNS, CDR2 SASEGT. V trimming: 4 bases; J trimming: 0 bases; junction bases outside the gene matches: 17. There are 20 residues in the CDR3. CDR3 amino acids: CASSVSPRRGGNLAKNIQYF. Here the CDR3 DNA reads TGTGCCAGCAGTGTTTCACCCAGACGGGGGGGGAATCTAGCCAAAAACATTCAGTACTTC.